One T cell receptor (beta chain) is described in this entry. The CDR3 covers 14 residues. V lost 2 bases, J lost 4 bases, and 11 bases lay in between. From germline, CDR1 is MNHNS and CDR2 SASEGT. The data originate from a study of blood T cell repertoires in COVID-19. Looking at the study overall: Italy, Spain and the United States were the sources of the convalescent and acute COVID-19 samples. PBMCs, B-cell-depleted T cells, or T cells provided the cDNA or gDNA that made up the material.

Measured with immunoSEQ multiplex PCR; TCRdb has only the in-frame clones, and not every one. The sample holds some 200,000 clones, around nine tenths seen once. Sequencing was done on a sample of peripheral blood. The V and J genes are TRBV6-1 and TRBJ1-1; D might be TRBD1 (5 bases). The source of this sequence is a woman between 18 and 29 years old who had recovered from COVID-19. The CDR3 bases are TGTGCCAGCAGTGAAAAGGGGAAGGGCACTGAAGCTTTCTTT. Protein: CASSEKGKGTEAFF.